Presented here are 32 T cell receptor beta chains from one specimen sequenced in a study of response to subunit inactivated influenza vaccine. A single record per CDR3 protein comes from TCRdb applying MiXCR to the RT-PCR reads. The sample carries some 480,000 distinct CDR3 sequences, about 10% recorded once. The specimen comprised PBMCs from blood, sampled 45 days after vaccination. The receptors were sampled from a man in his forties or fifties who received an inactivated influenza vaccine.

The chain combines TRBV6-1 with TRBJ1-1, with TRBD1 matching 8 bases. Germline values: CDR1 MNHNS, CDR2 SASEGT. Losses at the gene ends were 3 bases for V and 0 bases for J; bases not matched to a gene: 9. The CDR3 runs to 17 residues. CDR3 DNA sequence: TGTGCCAGCAGTGACCGGACACAGGGGGGACTGAACACTGAAGCTTTCTTT. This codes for CASSDRTQGGLNTEAFF.

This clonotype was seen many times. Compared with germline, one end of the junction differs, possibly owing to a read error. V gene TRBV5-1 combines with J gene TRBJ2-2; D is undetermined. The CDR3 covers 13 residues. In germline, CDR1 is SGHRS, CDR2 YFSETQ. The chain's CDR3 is CASSRANTGELFF. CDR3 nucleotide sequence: TGTGCCAGCAGCCGGGCGAACACCGGGGAGCTGTTTTTT. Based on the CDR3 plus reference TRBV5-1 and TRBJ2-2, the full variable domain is KAGVTQTPRYLIKTRGQQVTLSCSPISGHRSVSWYQQTPGQGLQFLFEYFSETQRNKGNFPGRFSGRQFSNSRSEMNVSTLELGDSALYLCASSRANTGELFFGEGSRLTVL.

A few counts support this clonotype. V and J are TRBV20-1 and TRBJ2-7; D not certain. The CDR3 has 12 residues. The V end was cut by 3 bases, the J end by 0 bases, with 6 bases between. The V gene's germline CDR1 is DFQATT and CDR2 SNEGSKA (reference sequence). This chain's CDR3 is CSARHTSYEQYF. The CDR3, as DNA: TGCAGTGCTAGGCACACCTCCTACGAGCAGTACTTC.

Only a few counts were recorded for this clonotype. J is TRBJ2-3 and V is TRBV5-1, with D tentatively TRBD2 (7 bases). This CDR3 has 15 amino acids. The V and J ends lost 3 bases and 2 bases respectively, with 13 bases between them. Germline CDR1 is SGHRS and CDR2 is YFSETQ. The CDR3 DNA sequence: TGCGCCAGCAGCTGGGGGGGCGGAGACACAGATACGCAGTATTTT. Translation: CASSWGGGDTDTQYF.

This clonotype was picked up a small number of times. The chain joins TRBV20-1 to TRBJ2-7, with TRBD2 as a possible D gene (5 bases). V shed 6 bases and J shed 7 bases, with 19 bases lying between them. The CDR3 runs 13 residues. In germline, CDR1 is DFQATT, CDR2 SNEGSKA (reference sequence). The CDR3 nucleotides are TGCAGTGCCAACCGGGAAAGTACTTTGGAGCAGTACTTC. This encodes CSANRESTLEQYF.

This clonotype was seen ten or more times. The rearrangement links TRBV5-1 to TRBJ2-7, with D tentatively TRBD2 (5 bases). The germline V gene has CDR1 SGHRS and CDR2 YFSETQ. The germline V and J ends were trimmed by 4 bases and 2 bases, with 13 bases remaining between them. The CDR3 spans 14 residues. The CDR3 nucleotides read TGCGCCAGCAGCAAGGCCGGACTCACCTACGAGCAGTACTTC. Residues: CASSKAGLTYEQYF.

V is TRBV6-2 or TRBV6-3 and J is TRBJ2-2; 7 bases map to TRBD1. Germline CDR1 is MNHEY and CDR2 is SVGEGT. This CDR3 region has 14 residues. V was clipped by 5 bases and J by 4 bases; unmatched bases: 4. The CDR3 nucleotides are TGTGCCAGCAGTCGGGACAGATCCACCGGGGAGCTGTTTTTT. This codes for CASSRDRSTGELFF.

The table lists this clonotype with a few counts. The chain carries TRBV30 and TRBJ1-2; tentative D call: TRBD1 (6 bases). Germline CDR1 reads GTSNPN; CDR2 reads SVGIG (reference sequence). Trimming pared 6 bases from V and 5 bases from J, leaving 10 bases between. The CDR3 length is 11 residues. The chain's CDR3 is CACLGAYGYTF. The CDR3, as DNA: TGTGCCTGTCTGGGGGCGTATGGCTACACCTTC.

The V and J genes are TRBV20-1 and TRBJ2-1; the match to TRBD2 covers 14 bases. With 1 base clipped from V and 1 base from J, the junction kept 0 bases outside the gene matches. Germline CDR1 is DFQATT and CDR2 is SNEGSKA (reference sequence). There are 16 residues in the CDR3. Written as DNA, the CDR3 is TGCAGTGCTAGAGGACTAGCGGGAGGGTCCTACAATGAGCAGTTCTTC. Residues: CSARGLAGGSYNEQFF.

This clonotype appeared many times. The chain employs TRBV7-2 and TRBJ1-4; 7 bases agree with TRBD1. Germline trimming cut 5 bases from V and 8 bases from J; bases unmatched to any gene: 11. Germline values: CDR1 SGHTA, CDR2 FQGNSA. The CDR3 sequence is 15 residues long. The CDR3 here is CASSPSDRVDEKLFF. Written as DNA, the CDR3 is TGTGCCAGCAGCCCGTCCGACAGGGTTGACGAAAAACTGTTTTTT.

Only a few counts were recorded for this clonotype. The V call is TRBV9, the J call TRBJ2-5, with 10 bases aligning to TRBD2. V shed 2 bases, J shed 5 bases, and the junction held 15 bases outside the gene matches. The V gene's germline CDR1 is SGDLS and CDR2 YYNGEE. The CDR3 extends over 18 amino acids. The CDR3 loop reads CASSVSSGGASGSETQYF. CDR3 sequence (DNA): TGTGCCAGCAGCGTTTCATCGGGGGGGGCTAGCGGGAGTGAGACCCAGTACTTC.

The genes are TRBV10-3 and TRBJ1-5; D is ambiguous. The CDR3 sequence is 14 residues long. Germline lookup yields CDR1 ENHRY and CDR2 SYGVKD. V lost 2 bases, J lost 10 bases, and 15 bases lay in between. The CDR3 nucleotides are TGTGCCATCAGTGAGGCTCAGTCCTCAGCCCCCCAGCATTTT. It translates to CAISEAQSSAPQHF.

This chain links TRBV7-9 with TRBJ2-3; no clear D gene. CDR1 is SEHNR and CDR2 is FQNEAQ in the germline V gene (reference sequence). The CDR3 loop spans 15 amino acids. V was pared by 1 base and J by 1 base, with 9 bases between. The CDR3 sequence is CASSLGNRGTDTQYF. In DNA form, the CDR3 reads TGTGCCAGCAGCTTAGGTAATAGAGGCACAGATACGCAGTATTTT.

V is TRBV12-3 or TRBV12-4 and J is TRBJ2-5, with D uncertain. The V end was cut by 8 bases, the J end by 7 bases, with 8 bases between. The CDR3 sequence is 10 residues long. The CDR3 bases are TGTGCCAGCGGTGGGGTGACCCAGTACTTC. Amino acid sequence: CASGGVTQYF.

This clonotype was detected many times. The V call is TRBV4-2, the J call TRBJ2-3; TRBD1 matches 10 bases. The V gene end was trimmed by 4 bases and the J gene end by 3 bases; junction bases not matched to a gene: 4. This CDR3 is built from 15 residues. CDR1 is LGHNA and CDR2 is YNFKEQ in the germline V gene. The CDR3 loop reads CASSRDRGGTDTQYF. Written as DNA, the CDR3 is TGTGCCAGCAGCCGGGACAGGGGAGGAACAGATACGCAGTATTTT.

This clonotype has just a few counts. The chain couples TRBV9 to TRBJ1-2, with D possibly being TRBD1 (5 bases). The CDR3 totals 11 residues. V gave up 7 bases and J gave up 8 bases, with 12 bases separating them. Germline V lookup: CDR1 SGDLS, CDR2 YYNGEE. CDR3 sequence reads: CASGDLGGYTF. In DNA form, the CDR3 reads TGTGCCAGCGGGGACCTGGGGGGCTACACCTTC.

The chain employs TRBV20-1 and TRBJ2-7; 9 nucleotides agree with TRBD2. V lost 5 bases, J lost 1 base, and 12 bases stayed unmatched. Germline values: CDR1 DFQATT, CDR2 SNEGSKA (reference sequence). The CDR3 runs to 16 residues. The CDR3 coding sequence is TGCAGTGCTCATGATCCCAGCGGGAGGAGGTCCTACGAGCAGTACTTC. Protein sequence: CSAHDPSGRRSYEQYF.

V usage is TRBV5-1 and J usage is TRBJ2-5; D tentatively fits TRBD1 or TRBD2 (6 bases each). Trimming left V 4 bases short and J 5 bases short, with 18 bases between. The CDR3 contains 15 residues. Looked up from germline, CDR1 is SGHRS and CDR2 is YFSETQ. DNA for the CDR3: TGCGCCAGCAGCCTGTCGGGGGCATCGGGGGAGACCCAGTACTTC. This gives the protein CASSLSGASGETQYF.

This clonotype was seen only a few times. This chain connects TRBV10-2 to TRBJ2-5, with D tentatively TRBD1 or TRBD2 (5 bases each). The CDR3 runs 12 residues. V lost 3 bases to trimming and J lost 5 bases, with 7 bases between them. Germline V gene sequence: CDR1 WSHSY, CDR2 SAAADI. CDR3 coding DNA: TGCGCCAGCAGTGACTGGGACGAGACCCAGTACTTC. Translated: CASSDWDETQYF.

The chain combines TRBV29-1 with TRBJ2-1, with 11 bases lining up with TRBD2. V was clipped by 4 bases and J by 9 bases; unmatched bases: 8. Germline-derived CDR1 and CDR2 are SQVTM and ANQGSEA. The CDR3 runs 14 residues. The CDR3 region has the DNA TGCAGCGTTGCCCCACTAGCGGGAGATCGTGAGCAGTTCTTC. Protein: CSVAPLAGDREQFF.

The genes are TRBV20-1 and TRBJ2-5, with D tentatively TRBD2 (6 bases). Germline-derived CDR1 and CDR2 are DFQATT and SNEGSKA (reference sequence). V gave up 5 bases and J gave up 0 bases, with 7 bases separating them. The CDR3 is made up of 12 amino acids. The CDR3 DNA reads TGCAGTGCTCGGGGGTACCAAGAGACCCAGTACTTC. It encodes CSARGYQETQYF.

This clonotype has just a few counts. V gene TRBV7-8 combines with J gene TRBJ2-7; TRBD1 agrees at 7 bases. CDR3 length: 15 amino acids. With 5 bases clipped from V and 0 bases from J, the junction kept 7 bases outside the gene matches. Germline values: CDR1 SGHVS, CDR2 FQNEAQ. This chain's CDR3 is CASSPRGQPSYEQYF. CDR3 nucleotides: TGTGCCAGCAGCCCGAGGGGGCAACCCTCCTACGAGCAGTACTTC.

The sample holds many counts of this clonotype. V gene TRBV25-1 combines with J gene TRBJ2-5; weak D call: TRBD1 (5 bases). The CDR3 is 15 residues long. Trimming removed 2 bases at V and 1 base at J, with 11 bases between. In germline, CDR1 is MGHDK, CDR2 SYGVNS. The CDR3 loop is CASSETGAGQETQYF. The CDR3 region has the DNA TGTGCCAGCAGTGAAACAGGTGCAGGCCAAGAGACCCAGTACTTC.

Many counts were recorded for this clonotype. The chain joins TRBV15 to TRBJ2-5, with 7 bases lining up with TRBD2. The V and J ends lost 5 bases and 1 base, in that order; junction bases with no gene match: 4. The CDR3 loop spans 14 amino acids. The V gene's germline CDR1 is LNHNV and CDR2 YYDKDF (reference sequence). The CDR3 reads CATSARGGQETQYF. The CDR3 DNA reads TGTGCCACCAGCGCGCGCGGGGGCCAAGAGACCCAGTACTTC. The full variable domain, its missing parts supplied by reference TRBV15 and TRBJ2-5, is DAMVIQNPRYQVTQFGKPVTLSCSQTLNHNVMYWYQQKSSQAPKLLFHYYDKDFNNEADTPDNFQSRRPNTSFCFLDIRSPGLGDTAMYLCATSARGGQETQYFGPGTRLLVL.

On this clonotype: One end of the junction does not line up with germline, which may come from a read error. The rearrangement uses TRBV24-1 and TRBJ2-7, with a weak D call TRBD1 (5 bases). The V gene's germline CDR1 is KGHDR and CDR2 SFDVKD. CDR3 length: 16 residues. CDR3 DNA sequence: TGTGCCACCTGTGATTCTACAGGTGGTTCGTCCTACGAGCAGTACTTC. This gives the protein CATCDSTGGSSYEQYF.

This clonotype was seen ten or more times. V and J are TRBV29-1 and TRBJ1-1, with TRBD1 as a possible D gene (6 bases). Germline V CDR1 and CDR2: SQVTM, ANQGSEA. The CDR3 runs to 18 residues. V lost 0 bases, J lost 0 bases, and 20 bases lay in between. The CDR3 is CSVEDTAPAGVLNTEAFF. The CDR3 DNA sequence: TGCAGCGTTGAAGATACCGCACCGGCAGGGGTGTTGAACACTGAAGCTTTCTTT.

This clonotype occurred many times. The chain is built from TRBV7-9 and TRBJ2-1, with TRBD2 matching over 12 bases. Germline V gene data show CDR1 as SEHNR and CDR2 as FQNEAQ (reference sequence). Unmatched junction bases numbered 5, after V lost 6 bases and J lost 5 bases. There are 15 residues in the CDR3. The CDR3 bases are TGTGCCAGCAGTCGCCCTAGCGGGAGGGACAATGAGCAGTTCTTC. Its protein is CASSRPSGRDNEQFF.

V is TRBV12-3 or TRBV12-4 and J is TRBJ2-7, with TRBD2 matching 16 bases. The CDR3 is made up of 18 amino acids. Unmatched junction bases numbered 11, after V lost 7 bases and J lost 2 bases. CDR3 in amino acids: CASIATGTSGREPYEQYF. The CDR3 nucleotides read TGTGCCAGCATCGCCACCGGGACTAGCGGGAGGGAACCCTACGAGCAGTACTTC.

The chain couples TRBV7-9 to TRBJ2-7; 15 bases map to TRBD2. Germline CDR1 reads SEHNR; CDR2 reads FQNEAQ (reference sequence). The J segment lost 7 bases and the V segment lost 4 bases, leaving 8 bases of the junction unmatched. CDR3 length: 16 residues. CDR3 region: CASSSVGLAGGGEQYF. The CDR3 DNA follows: TGTGCCAGCAGCTCAGTCGGACTAGCGGGAGGGGGTGAGCAGTACTTC.

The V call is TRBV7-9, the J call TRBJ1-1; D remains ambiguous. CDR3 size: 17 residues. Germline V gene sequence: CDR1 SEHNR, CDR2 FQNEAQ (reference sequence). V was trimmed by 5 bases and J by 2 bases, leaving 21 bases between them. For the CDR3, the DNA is TGTGCCAGCAGCCTCCTCGGGTACCCTCGCCTTAACACTGAAGCTTTCTTT. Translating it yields CASSLLGYPRLNTEAFF.

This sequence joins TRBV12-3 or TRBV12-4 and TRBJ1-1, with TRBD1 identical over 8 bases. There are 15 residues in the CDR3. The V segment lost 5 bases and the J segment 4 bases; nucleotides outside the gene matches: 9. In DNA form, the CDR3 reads TGTGCCAGCAGTGTCCGGACAGGGATGATCACTGAAGCTTTCTTT. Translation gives CASSVRTGMITEAFF.

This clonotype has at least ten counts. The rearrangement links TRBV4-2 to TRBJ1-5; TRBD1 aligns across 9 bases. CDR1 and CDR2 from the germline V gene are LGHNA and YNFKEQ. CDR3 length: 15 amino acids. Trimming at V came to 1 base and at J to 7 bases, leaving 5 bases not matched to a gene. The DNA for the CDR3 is TGTGCCAGCAGCCAAGGGGGACAGGGCGGACAGCCCCAGCATTTT. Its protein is CASSQGGQGGQPQHF.